This T cell receptor beta chain was identified during a study of cytomegalovirus exposure and HLA in healthy donors (dated by TCRdb to 2017 to 2019). Study-wide context: An earlier analysis of some 600 of the donors reported approximately 280 Gb of sequence data and 95 million to 140 million unique TCR beta sequences obtained from some 170 million T cells. About 330 gigabases of sequencing data and about 92 million unique TCR sequences made up an early release that covered 640 HLA-typed donors. The study aimed to test whether signatures of past pathogen exposure could be identified by cataloging public T cell receptors. All discovery cohort repertoires had been generated using a single sequencing platform. The study used immunosequencing to profile the T cell repertoires of approximately 630 subjects and linked those repertoires to cytomegalovirus serostatus. Alongside the repertoire data, information on donor age, sex, ethnicity and CMV serostatus was compiled. Class I and class II HLA loci were covered by the typing at four-digit resolution. An earlier analysis of about 600 of the donors used high-throughput TCR beta sequencing to judge whether each TCR beta V gene segment behaved as functional or pseudogenic. Among some 410 genotyped donors of the cohort, an average of about 240,000 unique TCR beta nucleotide sequences was sequenced per donor, of which roughly 17% were non-productive. In a later analysis, previously published TCR beta repertoires from some 640 donors were re-analyzed and high-resolution HLA genotyping was added so that TCR occurrence patterns could be studied. Because of strong linkage in the cohort, five DR-DQ haplotypes were treated as single units for association and clustering. The genetic ancestry cluster associated with self-reported Caucasian donors included approximately 85% of the 398 genotyped donors. Rather than drawing on any new phenotypic data, the later analysis identified candidate immune exposures from TCR beta sequences and the way those sequences occurred across donors. In addition to the first cohort of about 650 subjects, a separate validation cohort of around 110 different subjects was used. To predict cytomegalovirus infection status, the study combined high-throughput TCR immunosequencing, statistical association of individual TCRs with disease status, and machine learning. In a later genetic analysis, genome-wide SNP genotypes for 398 of the 666 donors were used, and that subset was treated as a discovery cohort. Typing coverage differed by locus: A, B, C, DRB1 and DQB1 were typed in roughly 629-640 donors, DQA1 in about 510, DPA1 in 606, and DPB1 in 450 to 480. The full study reports these points: Linkage disequilibrium might explain the correlated functional status among segregating V segments, but an unknown experimental factor could not be ruled out. Broadly in line with IMGT annotations, most TCR beta V segments showed up in productive rearrangements about 87% or about 30% of the time in an earlier analysis of around 600 of the donors. Only TCR beta chains were sequenced in this cohort, and the absence of alpha or paired-chain data limited detectable features. A further reported finding was that TCR beta sequences accurately predicted the HLA-A and HLA-B alleles for most subjects in the first cohort. The authors suggested that the approach could potentially be generalized to other disease states and immunological phenotypes. Because HLA typing was unavailable for some donors at each locus, only the typed subset was used in association tests. Strong co-occurrence of HLA alleles, especially DR and DQ, made assigning TCR associations to individual alleles difficult. Most TCR sequences were seen in very few donors, while some public TCRs were found in many individuals. A later analysis found that TCR association rates varied across HLA loci, with DRB1 alleles showing the most associated TCRs and HLA-C alleles the fewest. A later analysis reported that several top co-occurrence clusters appeared linked to parvovirus B19, influenza, CMV and Epstein-Barr virus. According to a later genetic analysis, donors in an Asian-associated ancestry cluster had fewer N-insertions in productive TCRs than the roughly 700-donor mean. A few of the identified cytomegalovirus-associated TCR beta chains were confirmed in vitro to be specific for cytomegalovirus antigens. An association between a missense DCLRE1C variant and V-gene and J-gene trimming of TCR beta chains was found in a later genetic analysis and replicated in an independent cohort. In the study, about 150 TCR beta chains were listed as associated with cytomegalovirus. Compared with equally common non-associated chains, HLA-associated TCR beta chains in a later analysis were more clonally expanded and had lower generation probabilities. Cytomegalovirus status was reported to be diagnosed by the classifier with high specificity and sensitivity in both the original and validation cohorts. Because counts were too low, around 18 rarely observed V segments, including chromosome 9 orphons, were left out of the earlier analysis of a few hundred of the donors. A cluster of highly shared sequence variants was judged likely to be a technical artifact of the sequencing pipeline. The only immune exposure information available for the cohort was CMV serostatus. Some IMGT-functional V segments, including TRBV6-2 and TRBV6-3, could not be distinguished by the 87-base-pair reads and were therefore excluded. Roughly uniform sequencing depth across donors was assumed in presence/absence analyses, although this assumption may not hold. A later analysis found that most CMV-associated TCR beta chains appeared HLA-restricted, with HLA associations seemingly driven largely by CMV exposure. A later analysis associated some 17,000 TCR beta sequences with specific HLA alleles at a false discovery rate of 0.05.

Receptors were amplified or captured by the immunoSEQ multiplex PCR assay. For the multiplex PCR, a mixture combining 60 forward primers for TCR Vbeta segments and 13 reverse primers for TCR Jbeta segments was used. The CDR3 region of rearranged TCR beta genes was amplified from genomic DNA with a multiplex PCR assay. The amplified TCR beta libraries were sequenced on the Illumina HiSeq System as 87-base-pair reads. The authors' pipeline ran thus. Across the roughly 700 repertoires, a later analysis counted 60 million to 90 million unique TCR beta chains, around 11 million of which were shared by at least two donors. A nearest-neighbor algorithm error-corrected the raw reads and collapsed the reads into unique sequences, merging closely related sequences to remove PCR and sequencing errors. CDR3 sequences were aligned to IMGT reference sequences to assign V, D and J gene segments. For a sequence to be retained, a match of at least six nucleotides was required to both a V gene segment and a J gene segment. Rearrangements were classified as productive when the CDR3 lacked stop codons and remained in frame with V and J, and all other rearrangements were classified as non-productive. CDR3 was defined by IMGT convention, running from the second conserved V-encoded cysteine to the conserved J-encoded phenylalanine. The earlier analysis of around 640 of the donors excluded sequences that lacked an unambiguous match to a single V gene segment. In an earlier analysis of about 590 of the donors, a V segment was called functional when productive rearrangements were above 56.7%, and segregating when the standard deviation between donors exceeded 5%. A statistical classification framework was built to diagnose cytomegalovirus status from the catalog of TCR beta chain sequences. In a later analysis, V and J genes were assigned by comparing TCR nucleotide sequences against IMGT/GENE-DB human TR gene sequences. The TCRdist pipeline was used in a later analysis to assign CDR3 sequences and most-parsimonious VDJ recombination scenarios. In a later analysis, each TCR beta chain was defined by its CDR3 amino acid sequence together with its V-gene family, and reads without a unique V-gene family were excluded. In a later analysis, around 600 highly shared, low-generation-probability nucleotide sequences were removed to address suspected cross-contamination and a sequencing artifact. For each public chain, a later analysis derived a clonal expansion index from normalized ranks of inferred template counts within each repertoire. In a later analysis, generation probabilities were computed with a VDJ recombination model fitted to out-of-frame rearrangements, and the resulting probabilities were checked against IGoR. In a later analysis, TCR-TCR, TCR-HLA and TCR-CMV co-occurrence was scored with hypergeometric tests, and a repertoire-size bias correction was applied to TCR pairs. False discovery rates were estimated in a later analysis by permuting HLA or CMV assignments 20 times. In a later analysis, co-occurring TCRs were grouped using DBSCAN, with TCRdist sequence similarity added in when clustering inside HLA-allele-positive subsets. For co-occurrence clustering, repertoires with fewer than 30,000 or more than 120,000 public chains were excluded, along with five or six repertoires with anomalous nucleotide sharing. Drawn from immuneACCESS, this table holds only the in-frame rearrangements with V and J called that TCRdb kept. Clones are partly lost; checked studies trace under half to an unresolved V gene and leave the rest unexplained. D and trimming were read from the DNA, whereas the V and J calls and clone size are those reported in that table. The sample table lists 83,000 or so clones, roughly 80% of them with a count of one. The ten largest make up 14% to 15% of the sample.

The cohort consisted of 650 to 700 healthy bone marrow donors. All cohort members were sampled while nominally healthy, although unrecorded immune exposures were likely present. The donor tested CMV seropositive and was one of the 289 seropositive cohort members. A peripheral blood sample was provided by each donor, and peripheral blood mononuclear cells were used for TCR beta sequencing. The Qiagen DNeasy Blood Extraction Kit was used to extract genomic DNA from the blood cell samples. CDR1 and CDR2, per the germline V gene (reference sequence), are MNHEY and SMNVEV. The germline ends are 12 bases apart after V is trimmed by 3 bases and J by 4 bases. Measured from the cysteine to the phenylalanine, the CDR3 is 14 residues long. Kept here is only the CDR3 DNA, which spans 42 bases and is read in frame from base 1. With respect to this clone: Its antigen specificity is not known. No base quality values were provided; no much bigger clone lies one nucleotide off.

This clonotype was obtained from a woman between 40 and 55 years old in good health and CMV-seropositive. The sequenced sample was PBMCs. In this chain, TRBV27 is recombined with TRBJ1-2; D gene: possibly TRBD1, on 6 matching bases. The DNA reads as follows: TGTGCCAGCAGTTTGAAAGGGGGTGGCTATGGCTACACCTTC. Its coded protein is CASSLKGGGYGYTF.